This TCR beta chain was captured in a study of blood T cell repertoires in COVID-19. Data came from immunoSEQ multiplex PCR; TCRdb stores just in-frame clones and leaves some out. This sample yields 150,000 to 200,000 clones, of which about 90% are seen a single time; 9.5% to 12% belongs to the top ten. The sample was peripheral blood. The source of this sequence is a woman between 55 and 75 years old with COVID-19, enrolled during active disease.

The CDR3 DNA is TGTGCCTGGGGAATAGAGGACATCTATCAGCCCCAGCATTTT. Its protein is CAWGIEDIYQPQHF. This chain joins TRBV30 and TRBJ1-5, with TRBD1 as a possible D gene (5 bases). The CDR3 extends over 14 amino acids. The germline V gene encodes CDR1 GTSNPN and CDR2 SVGIG (reference sequence). Trimming pared 5 bases from V and 5 bases from J, leaving 16 bases between.